A selection of T cell receptor beta chains follows, all from one sample in a study of control samples from healthy donors and cancer patients. TCRdb's table, derived via immunoSEQ multiplex PCR, lists solely in-frame clones and lacks some. Among about 97,000 clones listed, about 90% were seen once. Specimen: blood. These receptors all come from a young woman in good health. The CDR3 runs from the conserved cysteine through the conserved F or W. The D gene is left open where the match is weak.

j_gene | d_gene | v_gene | CDR3nt | CDR3aa
TRBJ1-1 | . | TRBV6-5 | TGTGCCAGCAGAAACAGGGAAAACACTGAAGCTTTCTTT | CASRNRENTEAFF
TRBJ2-1 | TRBD2 | TRBV5-5 | TGTGCCAGCAGCTTTAGGGCGGGGGGCCTCTACAATGAGCAGTTCTTC | CASSFRAGGLYNEQFF
TRBJ1-1 | . | TRBV21-1 | TGTGCCAGCAGCTCAATTAACGGACGGTACACTGAAGCTTTCTTT | CASSSINGRYTEAFF
TRBJ1-2 | . | TRBV30 | TGTGCCTGGGGGTTTAGATCTGGGGGTGGCTACACCTTC | CAWGFRSGGGYTF
TRBJ2-2 | TRBD2 | TRBV4-2 | TGTGCCAGCAGCCGACTAGCGGGAGACACCGGGGAGCTGTTTTTT | CASSRLAGDTGELFF
TRBJ1-2 | TRBD1 | TRBV19 | TGTGCCAGTAGTGCGTCCGTGGACAGGGCTTCTGGAGGCTACACCTTC | CASSASVDRASGGYTF
TRBJ1-1 | . | TRBV11-2 | TGTGCCAGCAGCCGCGTGGGGGGAAACACTGAAGCTTTCTTT | CASSRVGGNTEAFF
TRBJ2-5 | TRBD2 | TRBV11-3 | TGTGCCAGCAGCTTTACTAGCGGGATACAAGAGACCCAGTACTTC | CASSFTSGIQETQYF
TRBJ1-6 | . | TRBV12-3/TRBV12-4 | TGTGCCAGCAACGGACAGATTAATTCACCCCTCCACTTT | CASNGQINSPLHF
TRBJ1-5 | . | TRBV7-9 | TGTGCCAGCAGCCGGGAGGGGGGGGCAAGCAATCAGCCCCAGCATTTT | CASSREGGASNQPQHF
TRBJ2-1 | . | TRBV7-3 | TGTGCCAGCAGCTTCCTAGCGTCCGATGAGCAGTTCTTC | CASSFLASDEQFF
TRBJ1-5 | . | TRBV6-5 | TGTGCCAGCAGTTACTCCGGGGGGAATCAGCCCCAGCATTTT | CASSYSGGNQPQHF
TRBJ2-5 | . | TRBV9 | TGTGCCAGCAGCGTAGTATTCGGGTCGGTGGAGACCCAGTACTTC | CASSVVFGSVETQYF
TRBJ1-3 | TRBD1 | TRBV11-2 | TGTGCCAGCAGCTCTCATACCGGGACAGGGAGAAACACCATATATTTT | CASSSHTGTGRNTIYF
TRBJ2-3 | TRBD1 | TRBV5-1 | TGCGCCAGCAGATATACAGGGGCAGATACGCAGTATTTT | CASRYTGADTQYF
TRBJ1-2 | . | TRBV11-2 | TGTGCCAGCAGGGGATTTTGGAGGACCGACGATAACTATGGCTACACCTTC | CASRGFWRTDDNYGYTF